This T cell receptor (beta chain) was captured by sequencing in a study of regulatory T cells in long-lasting Graves disease. Overall study results and limits: No thyroid tissue was studied; the work used peripheral blood only.

Regarding time point: newly diagnosed GD, antithyroid drugs for less than 3 months. Making the TCR library involved RNA that had been extracted from PBMCs. Trimming removed 3 bases at V and 4 bases at J, with 9 bases between. Germline V gene data show CDR1 as LGHDT and CDR2 as YNNKEL (reference sequence). The CDR3 length is 14 residues. This clonotype was observed at least ten times. The antigen is not known. Building of the TCR beta libraries involved iRepertoire HTBI primers and Arm-PCR of CDR3 regions. TCRdb reprocessed the multiplex PCR reads via MiXCR and lists one record per CDR3 protein. There are about 420,000 distinct CDR3 sequences in the sample; 16% occur only once, and around a quarter lies in the top ten. The same data also went into a second study, on T cells in Graves' hyperthyroidism and ophthalmopathy. According to that study: The definition of stable Graves' hyperthyroidism was no ophthalmopathy progression within 18 months. Primed by the HTBI set, a first-round RT-PCR was run on the TCR CDR3. Blood also held most thyroid clonotypes expanded beyond 0.001.

The receptor was isolated from a woman in her late teens or twenties with Graves disease. The source was peripheral blood mononuclear cells (PBMCs), collected at new diagnosis, from a patient treated with antithyroid drugs. The rearrangement links TRBV3-1 to TRBJ2-2, with D hard to call. The CDR3 reads CASSHSAGTGELFF. CDR3 nucleotides: TGTGCCAGCAGCCACTCAGCCGGCACCGGGGAGCTGTTTTTT.